This entry describes one T cell receptor beta chain. Antigen unknown. Profiled with immunoSEQ multiplex PCR; TCRdb holds only in-frame clones, not every one. The table includes about 76,000 clones, 96% detected once. Documented time point: recipient sample about 28 days before transplant, after cytoreduction. This specimen belongs to a study of T cell clonotyping in hematopoietic cell transplantation. Whole-study results and caveats: Higher Inverse Simpson Index values in graft donor and pretransplant recipient predicted broader posttransplant TCR diversity.

This clonotype was sampled from a woman aged 45-65 years with acute myeloid leukemia. Some clones in this sample may be carry-over from other donors' samples. This specimen was peripheral blood mononuclear cells, taken before stem cell transplant.

The CDR3 bases are TGTGCCAGCAGCTTAGAGGCGACCCAGTACTTC. It is translated as CASSLEATQYF. This sequence joins TRBV7-6 and TRBJ2-5; D ambiguous. Trimming removed 1 base from V and 7 bases from J, with 4 bases in between. This CDR3 is 11 amino acids long. Looked up from germline, CDR1 is SGHVS and CDR2 is FNYEAQ. The full variable domain, with the rest looked up from reference TRBV7-6 and TRBJ2-5, is GAGVSQSPRYKVTKRGQDVALRCDPISGHVSLYWYRQALGQGPEFLTYFNYEAQQDKSGLPNDRFSAERPEGSISTLTIQRTEQRDSAMYRCASSLEATQYFGPGTRLLVL.